The 12 T cell receptor beta chains below come from one sample, sequenced in a study of T cell changes during pregnancy in multiple sclerosis. Some clones are missing from TCRdb's copy, which holds only in-frame ones; the method was immunoSEQ multiplex PCR. In the table there are more than 80,000 clones, about 89% of which are singletons. Sequenced here: peripheral blood, sampled before pregnancy. The source of these receptors is a female donor with multiple sclerosis, enrolled in a pregnancy study.

The chain carries TRBV15 and TRBJ1-5; 9 bases match TRBD1. Per germline, CDR1 LNHNV and CDR2 YYDKDF (reference sequence). The CDR3 extends over 19 amino acids. Trimming cost V 3 bases and J 7 bases; bases outside gene matches: 19. CDR3 nucleotides: TGTGCCACCAGCAGCGTTCTTAGGGGACAGGGATTGAGTTGGCAGCCCCAGCATTTT. Translating it yields CATSSVLRGQGLSWQPQHF.

The chain combines TRBV27 with TRBJ1-1; D may be TRBD1 (6 bases). Germline loops: CDR1 MNHEY, CDR2 SMNVEV (reference sequence). V gave up 2 bases and J gave up 4 bases, with 11 bases separating them. CDR3 length equals 14 residues. The CDR3 sequence: CASSLAKGGTEAFF. For the CDR3, the DNA is TGTGCCAGCAGTTTAGCAAAAGGGGGCACTGAAGCTTTCTTT.

This chain joins TRBV15 and TRBJ1-2; 7 bases align to TRBD1. The CDR3 contains 16 residues. After removal of 0 bases from V and 3 bases from J, the junction contained 7 bases not matched to a gene. From germline, CDR1 is LNHNV and CDR2 YYDKDF (reference sequence). CDR3 DNA sequence: TGTGCCACCAGCAGAGATCTAAACGACAGGGACTATGGCTACACCTTC. Amino acid sequence: CATSRDLNDRDYGYTF.

J is TRBJ2-6 and V is TRBV19; tentative D call: TRBD1 (5 bases). CDR1 and CDR2 (germline): LNHDA, SQIVND (reference sequence). The CDR3 consists of 16 residues. V was pared by 1 base and J by 0 bases, with 7 bases between. The CDR3 nucleotides read TGTGCCAGTAGTATAGGCAGGGCCTCTGGGGCCAACGTCCTGACTTTC. It specifies CASSIGRASGANVLTF.

The chain is built from TRBV28 and TRBJ2-6; D call uncertain. Germline V CDR1 and CDR2: MDHEN, SYDVKM. Trimming stripped 1 base from V and 0 bases from J, with 4 bases between. CDR3 length: 15 residues. This CDR3 reads CASSLYISGANVLTF. DNA of the CDR3: TGTGCCAGCAGTTTATACATCTCTGGGGCCAACGTCCTGACTTTC. Together with reference TRBV28 and TRBJ2-6, the CDR3 gives the full variable domain: DVKVTQSSRYLVKRTGEKVFLECVQDMDHENMFWYRQDPGLGLRLIYFSYDVKMKEKGDIPEGYSVSREKKERFSLILESASTNQTSMYLCASSLYISGANVLTFGAGSRLTVL.

The chain uses TRBV6-1 and TRBJ2-3; TRBD2 aligns across 7 bases. Germline CDR1 and CDR2: MNHNS and SASEGT. The V and J ends lost 4 bases and 4 bases, in that order; junction bases with no gene match: 5. CDR3 size: 14 residues. This CDR3 reads CASSAGGSADTQYF. CDR3 nucleotides: TGTGCCAGCAGTGCGGGAGGTAGCGCAGATACGCAGTATTTT.

The chain combines TRBV27 with TRBJ2-5; TRBD2 aligns across 10 bases. This CDR3 has 20 amino acids. With 6 bases clipped from V and 4 bases from J, the junction kept 23 bases outside the gene matches. Germline CDR1 and CDR2: MNHEY and SMNVEV (reference sequence). The CDR3 here is CASSPWTSGKNPRLGETQYF. CDR3 nucleotides: TGTGCCAGCAGCCCTTGGACTAGCGGCAAAAACCCGAGGCTCGGAGAGACCCAGTACTTC.

The chain combines TRBV9 with TRBJ1-5; a possible D gene is TRBD1 (6 bases). This CDR3 has 15 amino acids. CDR1 and CDR2 (germline): SGDLS, YYNGEE. V was trimmed by 0 bases and J by 7 bases, leaving 14 bases between them. In nucleotides, the CDR3 is TGTGCCAGCAGCGTAGGGGCAGGGGAAGGGCAGCCCCAGCATTTT. It translates to CASSVGAGEGQPQHF.

The chain links TRBV19 to TRBJ2-4; 7 nucleotides match TRBD2. CDR3 length: 15 amino acids. V lost 3 bases to trimming and J lost 5 bases; unmatched junction nucleotides: 7. The V gene's germline CDR1 is LNHDA and CDR2 SQIVND (reference sequence). The CDR3 region is CASSIWGGAENIQYF. Written as DNA, the CDR3 is TGTGCCAGTAGTATTTGGGGAGGGGCCGAAAACATTCAGTACTTC.

The chain couples TRBV5-4 to TRBJ2-2, with TRBD1 matching over 7 bases. The germline CDR1 and CDR2 sequences are SGHNT and YYREEE (reference sequence). This CDR3 is built from 16 residues. With 1 base clipped from V and 3 bases from J, the junction kept 6 bases outside the gene matches. Written as DNA, the CDR3 is TGTGCCAGCAGCTTGCTCGACAGGGCTGACACCGGGGAGCTGTTTTTT. Amino acid sequence: CASSLLDRADTGELFF.

The chain combines TRBV27 with TRBJ1-1, with 7 positions matching TRBD1. Germline-derived CDR1 and CDR2 are MNHEY and SMNVEV (reference sequence). This CDR3 region has 13 residues. Trimming at V came to 4 bases and at J to 7 bases, leaving 6 bases not matched to a gene. DNA for the CDR3: TGTGCCAGCAGTTCGACAGGGAACTATGAAGCTTTCTTT. It yields the protein CASSSTGNYEAFF.

The chain links TRBV7-8 to TRBJ2-1; 9 bases map to TRBD1. The CDR3 has 13 residues. V shed 6 bases and J 8 bases; nucleotides not matched to a gene: 5. Germline values: CDR1 SGHVS, CDR2 FQNEAQ. DNA of the CDR3: TGTGCCAGCAGACTGGACAGGGGTGATGAGCAGTTCTTC. Residues: CASRLDRGDEQFF.